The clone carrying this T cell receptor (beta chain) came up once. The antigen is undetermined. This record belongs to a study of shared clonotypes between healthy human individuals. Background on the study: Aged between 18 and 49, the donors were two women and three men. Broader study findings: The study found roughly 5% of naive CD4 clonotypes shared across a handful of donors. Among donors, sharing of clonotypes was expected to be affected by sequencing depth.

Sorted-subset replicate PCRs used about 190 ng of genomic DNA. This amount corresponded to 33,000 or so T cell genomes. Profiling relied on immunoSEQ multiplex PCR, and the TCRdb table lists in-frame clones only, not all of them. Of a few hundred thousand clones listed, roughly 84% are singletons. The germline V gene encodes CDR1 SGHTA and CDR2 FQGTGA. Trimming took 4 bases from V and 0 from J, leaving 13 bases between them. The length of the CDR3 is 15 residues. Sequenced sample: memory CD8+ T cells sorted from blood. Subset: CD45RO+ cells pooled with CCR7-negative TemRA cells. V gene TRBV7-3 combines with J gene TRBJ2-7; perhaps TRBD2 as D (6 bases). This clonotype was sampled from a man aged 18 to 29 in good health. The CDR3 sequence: CASSSFAGSSYEQYF. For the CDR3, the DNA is TGTGCCAGCAGCTCCTTCGCGGGGAGCTCCTACGAGCAGTACTTC.